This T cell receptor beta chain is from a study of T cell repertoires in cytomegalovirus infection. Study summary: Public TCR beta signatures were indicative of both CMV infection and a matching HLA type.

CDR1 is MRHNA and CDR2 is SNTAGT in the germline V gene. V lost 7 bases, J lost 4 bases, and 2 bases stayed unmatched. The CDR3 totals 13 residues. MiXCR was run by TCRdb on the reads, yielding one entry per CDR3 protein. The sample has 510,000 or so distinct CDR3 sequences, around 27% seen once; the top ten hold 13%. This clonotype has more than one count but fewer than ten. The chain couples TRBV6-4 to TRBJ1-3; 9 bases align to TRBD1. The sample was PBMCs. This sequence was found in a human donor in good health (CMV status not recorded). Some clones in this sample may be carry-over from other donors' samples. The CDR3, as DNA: TGTGCCAGCATCGGGACAGGGGGAAACACCATATATTTT. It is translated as CASIGTGGNTIYF.